These 15 T cell receptor beta chains came from one sample sequenced in a study of type 1 regulatory T cells. From the reads, TCRdb called clonotypes with MiXCR, one entry per CDR3 protein. The sample has 2,500 to 4,000 distinct CDR3 sequences, 8% to 8.5% seen once. The antigens these receptors bind are not known. The sequenced material came from cultured T cells, either the whole culture or a sorted T cell fraction (not recorded which). The origin of the receptors is a human donor in good health.

This clonotype is categorized as medium-sized. The chain uses TRBV25-1 and TRBJ2-7; 8 positions match TRBD2. This CDR3 contains 13 residues. CDR1 and CDR2 from the germline V gene are MGHDK and SYGVNS. The ends lost 2 bases at V and 4 bases at J; junction bases unmatched: 1. Written as DNA, the CDR3 is TGTGCCAGCAGTGAACTAGCGGGTTACGAGCAGTACTTC. Translation: CASSELAGYEQYF.

By share of the sample, this clonotype is medium-sized. This chain connects TRBV5-1 to TRBJ1-2; perhaps TRBD1 as D (5 bases). Germline assignment: CDR1 SGHRS and CDR2 YFSETQ. The CDR3 spans 16 residues. Trimming took 0 bases from V and 0 from J, leaving 12 bases between them. Here the CDR3 reads CASSLEGAPTNYGYTF. The DNA of the CDR3 is TGCGCCAGCAGCTTGGAAGGGGCGCCTACTAACTATGGCTACACCTTC.

This clonotype is classed as medium-sized (0.01 to 0.1%). The V gene is TRBV14, the J gene TRBJ2-1; 7 nucleotides match TRBD2. Germline lookup yields CDR1 SGHDN and CDR2 FVKESK. J lost 5 bases, V lost 5 bases, and 9 bases had no gene match. The CDR3 extends over 15 amino acids. CDR3 DNA: TGTGCCAGCAGCGTAGGGGCTAGCGGAAACAATGAGCAGTTCTTC. Protein sequence: CASSVGASGNNEQFF.

This clonotype is labeled as medium-sized (0.01 to 0.1%). The chain employs TRBV15 and TRBJ2-3; 10 bases map to TRBD2. The CDR3 has 15 residues. The germline V gene encodes CDR1 LNHNV and CDR2 YYDKDF (reference sequence). The trim removed 5 bases at V and 1 base at J, leaving 3 bases unmatched. The CDR3 DNA reads TGTGCCACCAGCCCGCTAGCGGGAGGCACAGATACGCAGTATTTT. Translated: CATSPLAGGTDTQYF.

This clonotype has only a few counts. A much larger clone differs from this one at a single base, so this may be a read error. The V call is TRBV5-1, the J call TRBJ2-1; 7 bases fit TRBD2. Germline CDR1 is SGHRS and CDR2 is YFSETQ. This CDR3 has 15 amino acids. After removal of 3 bases from V and 4 bases from J, the junction contained 7 bases not matched to a gene. CDR3 residues: CASSSQTGGYNEQFF. CDR3 in DNA: TGCGCCAGCAGCTCTCAAACGGGGGGTTACAATGAGCAGTTCTTC.

By proportion, this clonotype is medium-sized. The chain is built from TRBV5-1 and TRBJ2-1; 12 positions agree with TRBD2. Germline assignment: CDR1 SGHRS and CDR2 YFSETQ. V dropped 4 bases and J dropped 2; count of bases not matched to a gene: 13. The CDR3 runs 19 residues. CDR3 sequence reads: CASSTTGTSGSRAYNEQFF. CDR3 bases: TGCGCCAGCAGCACTACCGGGACTAGCGGGTCGCGGGCCTACAATGAGCAGTTCTTC.

This clonotype is medium-sized. The chain links TRBV12-3 or TRBV12-4 to TRBJ1-1; 8 bases align to TRBD1. The CDR3 spans 15 residues. V was clipped by 1 base and J by 5 bases; unmatched bases: 6. CDR3 sequence reads: CASSLVQGAWTEAFF. CDR3 nucleotides: TGTGCCAGCAGTTTAGTCCAGGGGGCTTGGACTGAAGCTTTCTTT.

This clonotype is medium-sized (0.01 to 0.1%) in the sample. This sequence joins TRBV15 and TRBJ1-1; D gene ambiguous. Trimming shortened V by 0 bases and J by 4 bases, and 15 bases separated the two germline ends. The germline V gene encodes CDR1 LNHNV and CDR2 YYDKDF (reference sequence). There are 16 residues in the CDR3. Written as DNA, the CDR3 is TGTGCCACCAGCAGAGATTTTTTACGAGGCGGCACTGAAGCTTTCTTT. Protein sequence: CATSRDFLRGGTEAFF.

This clonotype is categorized as medium-sized. This chain uses TRBV3-1 with TRBJ1-5, with TRBD1 matching over 7 bases. The CDR3 runs 15 residues. Germline values: CDR1 LGHDT, CDR2 YNNKEL (reference sequence). V trimming: 2 bases; J trimming: 3 bases; junction bases outside the gene matches: 4. This chain's CDR3 is CASSQSDRTNQPQHF. The CDR3 DNA reads TGTGCCAGCAGCCAATCGGACAGGACCAATCAGCCCCAGCATTTT.

Worth noting for this clonotype: This clone may be a read error of a much larger clone one base away. This chain uses TRBV20-1 with TRBJ2-3; D may correspond to TRBD1 or TRBD2 (5 bases each). Looked up from germline, CDR1 is DFQATT and CDR2 is SNEGSKA (reference sequence). With 6 bases removed from V and 11 bases from J, the gap between germline ends came to 18 bases. The CDR3 has 12 amino acids. The chain's CDR3 is CSAIEGTGMQYF. The CDR3 DNA reads TGCAGTGCGATTGAAGGGACCGGTATGCAGTATTTT.

This clonotype is categorized as medium-sized. The V call is TRBV27, the J call TRBJ2-1, with D tentatively TRBD1 (6 bases). The CDR3 loop spans 15 amino acids. Germline V lookup: CDR1 MNHEY, CDR2 SMNVEV (reference sequence). V lost 6 bases, J lost 0 bases, and 12 bases lay in between. CDR3 coding DNA: TGTGCCAGCAGGAAGGGGGACAACTCCTACAATGAGCAGTTCTTC. This gives the protein CASRKGDNSYNEQFF.

This clonotype is medium-sized by share. The V call is TRBV2, the J call TRBJ2-7; 9 bases match TRBD1. Germline values: CDR1 SNHLY, CDR2 FYNNEI. Trimming cost V 2 bases and J 2 bases; bases outside gene matches: 4. The CDR3 contains 15 residues. As DNA, the CDR3 is TGTGCCAGCAGTGAACGGAGGACAGGGGCCTACGAGCAGTACTTC. This codes for CASSERRTGAYEQYF.

As regards this clonotype: A single base separates this from a much larger clone, so it may be a read error. V gene TRBV11-2 combines with J gene TRBJ1-6, with 7 bases identical to TRBD1. The CDR3 runs 16 residues. CDR1 and CDR2 (germline): SGHAT, FQNNGV. The CDR3 nucleotides are TGTGCCAACAGCCCGCAGACAGGGTTCAAGGATTCACCCCTCCACTTT. Protein: CANSPQTGFKDSPLHF. Based on the CDR3 plus reference TRBV11-2 and TRBJ1-6, the full variable domain is EAGVAQSPRYKIIEKRQSVAFWCNPISGHATLYWYQQILGQGPKLLIQFQNNGVVDDSQLPKDRFSAERLKGVDSTLKIQPAKLEDSAVYLCANSPQTGFKDSPLHFGNGTRLTVT.

By its share, this clonotype is medium-sized (0.01 to 0.1%). The chain links TRBV2 to TRBJ2-3; D unresolved. In germline, CDR1 is SNHLY, CDR2 FYNNEI. The CDR3 extends over 14 amino acids. The V and J ends lost 5 bases and 1 base respectively, with 10 bases between them. This chain's CDR3 is CASSFRAGTDTQYF. For the CDR3, the DNA is TGTGCCAGCAGTTTCCGTGCCGGCACAGATACGCAGTATTTT.

This clonotype ranks as medium-sized. This chain's CDR3 is CASSLEGDWPYEQYF. Written as DNA, the CDR3 is TGTGCCAGCAGCTTAGAGGGGGACTGGCCCTACGAGCAGTACTTC. This chain links TRBV7-9 with TRBJ2-7; TRBD1 or TRBD2 may be the D gene (6 bases each). The CDR3 consists of 15 residues. Germline V lookup: CDR1 SEHNR, CDR2 FQNEAQ (reference sequence). V lost 1 base, J lost 2 bases, and 12 bases lay in between.